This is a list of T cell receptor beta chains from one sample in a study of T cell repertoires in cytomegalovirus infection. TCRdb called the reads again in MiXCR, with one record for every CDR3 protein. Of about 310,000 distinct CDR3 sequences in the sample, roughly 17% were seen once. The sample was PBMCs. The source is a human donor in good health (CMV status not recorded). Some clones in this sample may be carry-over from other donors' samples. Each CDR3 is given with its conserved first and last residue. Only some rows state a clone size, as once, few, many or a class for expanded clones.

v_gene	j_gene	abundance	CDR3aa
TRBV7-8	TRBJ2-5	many	CASSLYRVGETQYF
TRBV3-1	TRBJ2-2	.	CASSLTPSGANTGELFF
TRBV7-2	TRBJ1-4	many	CASSSSSGTGGEKLFF
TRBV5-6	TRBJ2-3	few	CASSLFVRSGDTQYF
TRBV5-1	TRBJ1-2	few	CASRLSTGASVYTF
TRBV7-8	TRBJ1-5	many	CASSLVGTGGQPQHF
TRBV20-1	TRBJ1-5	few	CSAINMGNQPQHF
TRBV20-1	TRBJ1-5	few	CSAGDRESQPQHF
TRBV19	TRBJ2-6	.	CASSTYPGQGHSGANVLTF
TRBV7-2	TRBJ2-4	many	CASSQQGTKNIQYF
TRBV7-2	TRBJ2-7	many	CASSLEMAGLEQYF
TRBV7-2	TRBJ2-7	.	CASSATGSGAYEQYF
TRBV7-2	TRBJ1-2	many	CASRLRQGPNYGYTF
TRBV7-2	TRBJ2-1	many	CASSRGGTSKHNEQFF
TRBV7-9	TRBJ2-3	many	CASSSGLTSTDTQYF
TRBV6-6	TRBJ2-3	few	CASSYSNGGQKRDTQYF
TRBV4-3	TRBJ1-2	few	CASSQVRGASYGYTF
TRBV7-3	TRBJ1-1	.	CASSLRAFDTEAFF
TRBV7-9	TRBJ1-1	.	CASRSWVQNTEAFF
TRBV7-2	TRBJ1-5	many	CASSLVQAGQPQHF
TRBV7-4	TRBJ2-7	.	CASSSPPDYKLYEQYF
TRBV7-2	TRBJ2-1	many	CASSPTWGTFYNEQFF
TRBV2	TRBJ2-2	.	CASSGGFRTNTGELFF